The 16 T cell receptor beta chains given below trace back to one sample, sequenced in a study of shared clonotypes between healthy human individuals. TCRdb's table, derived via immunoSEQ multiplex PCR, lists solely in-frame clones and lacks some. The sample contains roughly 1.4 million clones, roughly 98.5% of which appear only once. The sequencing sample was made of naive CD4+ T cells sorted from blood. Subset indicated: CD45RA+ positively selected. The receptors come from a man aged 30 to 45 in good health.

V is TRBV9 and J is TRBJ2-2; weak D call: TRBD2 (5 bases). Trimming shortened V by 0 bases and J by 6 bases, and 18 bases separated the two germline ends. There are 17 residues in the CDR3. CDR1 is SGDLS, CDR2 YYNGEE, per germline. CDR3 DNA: TGTGCCAGCAGCGTAGCTTCTAGCCCTTCGTGGGCCGGGGAGCTGTTTTTT. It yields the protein CASSVASSPSWAGELFF.

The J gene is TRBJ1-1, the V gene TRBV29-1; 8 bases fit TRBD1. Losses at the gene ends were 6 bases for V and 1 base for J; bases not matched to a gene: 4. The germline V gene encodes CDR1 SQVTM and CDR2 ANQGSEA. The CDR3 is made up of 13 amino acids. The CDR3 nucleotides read TGCAGCGTAACGACAGGGGCGAACACTGAAGCTTTCTTT. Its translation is CSVTTGANTEAFF.

CDR3: CAWSVRAGRAYEQYF. In DNA, the CDR3 is TGTGCCTGGAGTGTACGGGCAGGGAGGGCCTACGAGCAGTACTTC. V is TRBV30 and J is TRBJ2-7; TRBD2 matches 7 bases. The CDR3 spans 15 residues. Germline trimming cut 0 bases from V and 2 bases from J; bases unmatched to any gene: 7. Germline CDR1 is GTSNPN and CDR2 is SVGIG (reference sequence).

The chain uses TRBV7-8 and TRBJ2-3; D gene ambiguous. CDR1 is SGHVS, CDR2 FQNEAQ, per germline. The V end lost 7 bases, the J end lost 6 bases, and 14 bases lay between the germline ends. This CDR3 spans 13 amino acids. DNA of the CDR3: TGTGCCAGCAACCCGTCCGGGTGGGATACGCAGTATTTT. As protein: CASNPSGWDTQYF.

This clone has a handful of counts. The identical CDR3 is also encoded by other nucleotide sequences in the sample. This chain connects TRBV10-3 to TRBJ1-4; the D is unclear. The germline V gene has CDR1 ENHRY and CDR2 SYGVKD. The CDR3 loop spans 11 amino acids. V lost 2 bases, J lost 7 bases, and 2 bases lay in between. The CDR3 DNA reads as TGTGCCATCAGTGAGGGTGAAAAACTGTTTTTT. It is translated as CAISEGEKLFF.

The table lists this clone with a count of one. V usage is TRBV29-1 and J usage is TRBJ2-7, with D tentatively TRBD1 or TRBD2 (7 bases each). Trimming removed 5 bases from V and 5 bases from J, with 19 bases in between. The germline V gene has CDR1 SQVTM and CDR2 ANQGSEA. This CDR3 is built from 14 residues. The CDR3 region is CSVSGTVTSDEQYF. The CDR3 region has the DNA TGCAGCGTTAGCGGGACAGTCACGTCCGACGAGCAGTACTTC.

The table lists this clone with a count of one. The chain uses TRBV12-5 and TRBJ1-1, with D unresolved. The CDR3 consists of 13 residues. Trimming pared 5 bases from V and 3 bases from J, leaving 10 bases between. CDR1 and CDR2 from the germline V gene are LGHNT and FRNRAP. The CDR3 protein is CASGLGRDTEAFF. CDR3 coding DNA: TGTGCTAGTGGTCTCGGGAGAGACACTGAAGCTTTCTTT. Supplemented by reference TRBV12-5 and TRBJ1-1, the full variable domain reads DARVTQTPRHKVTEMGQEVTMRCQPILGHNTVFWYRQTMMQGLELLAYFRNRAPLDDSGMPKDRFSAEMPDATLATLKIQPSEPRDSAVYFCASGLGRDTEAFFGQGTRLTVV.

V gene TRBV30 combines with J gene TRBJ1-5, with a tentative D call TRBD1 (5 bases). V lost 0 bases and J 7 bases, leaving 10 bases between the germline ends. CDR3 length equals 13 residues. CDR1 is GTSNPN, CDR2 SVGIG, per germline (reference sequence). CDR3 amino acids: CAWSVLGVQPQHF. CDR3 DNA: TGTGCCTGGAGTGTACTAGGGGTCCAGCCCCAGCATTTT.

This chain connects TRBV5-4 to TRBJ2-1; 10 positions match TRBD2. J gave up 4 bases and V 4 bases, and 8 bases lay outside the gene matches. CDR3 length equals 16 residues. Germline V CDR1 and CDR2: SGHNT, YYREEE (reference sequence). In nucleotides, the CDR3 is TGTGCCAGCAGCCCCGAGGGACTAGCGAGTTACAATGAGCAGTTCTTC. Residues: CASSPEGLASYNEQFF.

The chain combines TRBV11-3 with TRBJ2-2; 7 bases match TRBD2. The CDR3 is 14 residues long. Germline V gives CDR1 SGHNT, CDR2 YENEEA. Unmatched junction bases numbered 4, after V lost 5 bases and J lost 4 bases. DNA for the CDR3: TGTGCCAGCAGCCGCGGGGGAAGCACCGGGGAGCTGTTTTTT. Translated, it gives CASSRGGSTGELFF.

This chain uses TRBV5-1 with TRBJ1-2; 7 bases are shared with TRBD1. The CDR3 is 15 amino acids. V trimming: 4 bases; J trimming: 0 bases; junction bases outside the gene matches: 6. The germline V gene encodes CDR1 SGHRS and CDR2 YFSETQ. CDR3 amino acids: CASSPGGRSNYGYTF. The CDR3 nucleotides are TGCGCCAGCAGCCCAGGGGGGAGATCTAACTATGGCTACACCTTC.

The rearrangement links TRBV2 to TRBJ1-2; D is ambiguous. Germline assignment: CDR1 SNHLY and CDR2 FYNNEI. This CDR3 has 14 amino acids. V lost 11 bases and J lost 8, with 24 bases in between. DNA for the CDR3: TGTGCCGGAGCCTCAACCTTGGGATCCCCAGGCTACACCTTC. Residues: CAGASTLGSPGYTF.

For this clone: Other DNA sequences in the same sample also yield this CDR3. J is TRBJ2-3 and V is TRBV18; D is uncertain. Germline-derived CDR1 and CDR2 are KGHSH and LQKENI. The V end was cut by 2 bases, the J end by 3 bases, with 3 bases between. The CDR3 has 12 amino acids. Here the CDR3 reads CASSPETDTQYF. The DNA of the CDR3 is TGTGCCAGCTCACCAGAGACAGATACGCAGTATTTT.

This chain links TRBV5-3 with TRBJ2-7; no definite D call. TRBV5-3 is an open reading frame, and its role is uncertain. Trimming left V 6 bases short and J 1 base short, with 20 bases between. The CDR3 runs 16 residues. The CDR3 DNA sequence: TGTGCCAGAATCCCAGGCAGTCAGCGAGAATCCTACGAGCAGTACTTC. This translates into CARIPGSQRESYEQYF.

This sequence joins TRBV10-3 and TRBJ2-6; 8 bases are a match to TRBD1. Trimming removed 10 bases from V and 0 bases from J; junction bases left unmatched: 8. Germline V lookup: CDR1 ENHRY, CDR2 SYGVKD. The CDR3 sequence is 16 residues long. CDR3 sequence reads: CASGQGPSSGANVLTF. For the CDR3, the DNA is TGTGCCAGCGGACAGGGCCCCAGCTCTGGGGCCAACGTCCTGACTTTC.

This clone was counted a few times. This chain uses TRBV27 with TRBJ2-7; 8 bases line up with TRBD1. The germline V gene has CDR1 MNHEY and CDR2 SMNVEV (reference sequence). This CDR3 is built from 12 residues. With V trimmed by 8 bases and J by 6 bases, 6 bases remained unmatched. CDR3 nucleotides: TGTGCCAGCGGGGACAGGAAAGGCGAGCAGTACTTC. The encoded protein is CASGDRKGEQYF.